Listed below are T cell receptor beta chains from one sample, sequenced in a study of blood T cell repertoires in COVID-19. The method was immunoSEQ multiplex PCR; TCRdb's version includes in-frame clones alone and lacks a portion of them. Among 250,000 or so clones listed, around 90% were seen once. Sequenced input: peripheral blood. Source of these receptors: a woman aged 60 to 75 with COVID-19, enrolled during active disease. CDR3s include the opening cysteine and the closing phenylalanine or tryptophan. D genes are given only for firm matches. Clone size appears in some rows only: once, few, many, or a class for an expanded clone.

j_call clone_size v_call d_call cdr3_aa cdr3_nt
TRBJ1-6 . TRBV9 . CASSLTGGGSYNSPLHF TGTGCCAGCAGCCTTACCGGTGGAGGAAGTTATAATTCACCCCTCCACTTT
TRBJ1-1 . TRBV4-3 . CASSQTRRNTEAFF TGCGCCAGCAGCCAAACAAGGAGGAACACTGAAGCTTTCTTT
TRBJ1-5 . TRBV12-3/TRBV12-4 . CASSSARGQPQHF TGTGCCAGCAGCAGTGCCCGGGGACAGCCCCAGCATTTT
TRBJ1-2 once TRBV18 . CASSPLDRLNYGYTF TGTGCCAGCTCACCACTTGACAGGCTGAACTATGGCTACACCTTC
TRBJ1-6 . TRBV5-4 TRBD1 CASSLGTGPTANSPLHF TGTGCCAGCAGCTTAGGGACAGGCCCTACTGCGAATTCACCCCTCCACTTT
TRBJ2-2 . TRBV6-2/TRBV6-3 TRBD2 CASSSPRTSGYTNTGELFF TGTGCCAGCAGTTCCCCGAGGACTAGCGGGTATACGAACACCGGGGAGCTGTTTTTT
TRBJ1-2 . TRBV30 . CAWSGGSGYGYTF TGTGCCTGGAGTGGCGGCTCGGGCTATGGCTACACCTTC
TRBJ1-2 . TRBV7-2 . CASSPHREGYTF TGTGCCAGCAGCCCCCATAGGGAGGGCTACACCTTC
TRBJ1-5 . TRBV19 TRBD1 CASTPTGNSNQPQHF TGTGCCAGTACCCCGACAGGGAATAGCAATCAGCCCCAGCATTTT
TRBJ2-7 . TRBV6-5 . CASTSGHDEQYF TGTGCCAGCACTTCAGGGCACGACGAGCAGTACTTC
TRBJ2-5 . TRBV5-1 . CASSLELSRAQYF TGCGCCAGCAGCTTGGAGCTCTCACGGGCCCAGTACTTC